This TCR beta chain was obtained from a study of immune evolution from preneoplasia to lung adenocarcinoma. This CDR3 has 13 residues. Germline lookup yields CDR1 MNHEY and CDR2 SMNVEV (reference sequence). Trimming removed 0 bases from V and 3 bases from J, with 0 bases in between. The method was immunoSEQ multiplex PCR; TCRdb's version includes in-frame clones alone and lacks a portion of them. The table lists roughly 800 clones, approximately 84% of them singletons. Premalignant or tumor cells were enriched by macro-dissection after pathologic assessment. The V and J genes are TRBV27 and TRBJ2-6, with no clear D. This sequence originates from a person aged 65 to 79 with lung adenocarcinoma. The sample consisted of FFPE atypical adenomatous hyperplasia tissue from the lung. Subset denoted: atypical adenomatous hyperplasia (AAH), lung preneoplasia. CDR3 region: CASSLSGANVLTF. In DNA, the CDR3 is TGTGCCAGCAGTTTATCTGGGGCCAACGTCCTGACTTTC.